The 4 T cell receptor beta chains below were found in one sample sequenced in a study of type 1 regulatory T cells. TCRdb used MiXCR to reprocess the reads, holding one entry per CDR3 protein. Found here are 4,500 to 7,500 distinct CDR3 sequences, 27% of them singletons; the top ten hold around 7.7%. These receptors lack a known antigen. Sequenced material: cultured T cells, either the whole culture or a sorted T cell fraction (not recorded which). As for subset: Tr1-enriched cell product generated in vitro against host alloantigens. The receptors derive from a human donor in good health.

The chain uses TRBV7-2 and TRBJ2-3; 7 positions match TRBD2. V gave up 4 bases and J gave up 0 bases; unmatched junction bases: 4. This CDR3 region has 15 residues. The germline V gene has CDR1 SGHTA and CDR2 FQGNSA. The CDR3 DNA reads TGTGCCAGCAGCTCTAGCGGAGTAAGCACAGATACGCAGTATTTT. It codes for CASSSSGVSTDTQYF.

DNA of the CDR3: TGTGCCAGCTGGGGGGTAGACACTGAAGCTTTCTTT. Protein: CASWGVDTEAFF. V and J are TRBV6-2 or TRBV6-3 and TRBJ1-1; D might be TRBD1 (5 bases). Trimming pared 8 bases from V and 3 bases from J, leaving 10 bases between. The CDR3 sequence is 12 residues long. Per the germline V gene, CDR1 is MNHEY and CDR2 is SVGEGT.

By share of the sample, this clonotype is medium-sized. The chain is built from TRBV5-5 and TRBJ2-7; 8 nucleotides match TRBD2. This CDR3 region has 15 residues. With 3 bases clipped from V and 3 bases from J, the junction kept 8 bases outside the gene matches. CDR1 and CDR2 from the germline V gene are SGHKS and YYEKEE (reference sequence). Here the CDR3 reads CASSSGREGLYEQYF. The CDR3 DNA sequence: TGTGCCAGCAGCTCGGGACGGGAGGGCCTCTACGAGCAGTACTTC.

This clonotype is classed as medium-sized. This CDR3 reads CASSPLSQIQGQEPDTQYF. In DNA, the CDR3 is TGTGCCAGCTCACCCCTAAGCCAAATCCAGGGGCAGGAGCCAGATACGCAGTATTTT. The chain carries TRBV18 and TRBJ2-3, with a weak D call TRBD1 (6 bases). V shed 3 bases and J shed 4 bases, with 26 bases lying between them. The CDR3 has 19 amino acids. CDR1 and CDR2 (germline): KGHSH, LQKENI.